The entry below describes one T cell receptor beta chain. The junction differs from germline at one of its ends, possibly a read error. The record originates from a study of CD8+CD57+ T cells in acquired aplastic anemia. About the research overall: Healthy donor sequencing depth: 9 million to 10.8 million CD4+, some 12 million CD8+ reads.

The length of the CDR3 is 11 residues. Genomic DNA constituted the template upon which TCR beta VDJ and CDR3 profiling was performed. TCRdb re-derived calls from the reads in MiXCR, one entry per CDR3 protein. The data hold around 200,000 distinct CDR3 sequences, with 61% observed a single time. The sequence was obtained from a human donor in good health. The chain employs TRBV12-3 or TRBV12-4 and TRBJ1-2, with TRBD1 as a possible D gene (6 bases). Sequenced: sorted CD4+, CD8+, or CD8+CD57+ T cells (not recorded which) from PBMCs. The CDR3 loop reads CASSNTGPSSF. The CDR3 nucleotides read TGTGCCAGCAGTAACACAGGGCCCTCTTCCTTC.